The clone carrying this T cell receptor beta chain has a handful of counts. Its antigen is still unknown. This entry is derived from a study of T-cell reconstitution after alpha-beta-depleted transplantation in children. Unique molecular identifiers were used to barcode this TCRbeta library. TCRdb ran MiXCR on the PCR reads and lists one entry per CDR3 protein. The sample has a few hundred thousand distinct CDR3 sequences, about a quarter seen once; the top ten hold just over 35%. Between the trimmed V and J ends, which lost 0 bases and 0 bases, there was a span of 6 bases. This CDR3 is built from 14 residues. The germline V gene encodes CDR1 MNHEY and CDR2 SVGAGI. Study-level points and caveats: Once a year had passed after transplant, T-cell counts and diversity came mostly from newly produced T cells. By about two months after transplant, alpha-beta T cells reportedly arose from several hundred graft clones that had expanded.

Here the sequenced sample was PBMCs, taken before TCRalphabeta/CD19-depleted stem cell transplant. The rearrangement joins TRBV6-5 to TRBJ2-7; D remains unclear. This TCR derives from a boy in the first two years of life with Wiskott-Aldrich syndrome, due to receive a stem cell transplant. The CDR3: CASSYSVASYEQYF. CDR3 DNA: TGTGCCAGCAGTTACTCTGTGGCCTCCTACGAGCAGTACTTC.